The 22 T cell receptor beta chains given below trace back to one sample, sequenced in a study of molecular identifiers for immune sequencing clone quantification. TCRdb re-called the PCR reads with MiXCR, one entry per CDR3 protein. Among some 320,000 distinct CDR3 sequences listed, about 20% were seen once. The sample was naive CD8+ T cells from blood, with Jurkat cell RNA spiked in. Subset defined: FACS-sorted CD8+CD4-CCR7+CD45RA+ naive T cells. Receptors were obtained from a human donor in good health. Some libraries in this study had Jurkat cell RNA spiked in.

Many counts were recorded for this clonotype. This sequence joins TRBV20-1 and TRBJ2-7; D call uncertain. CDR3 length: 15 amino acids. Germline CDR1 is DFQATT and CDR2 is SNEGSKA (reference sequence). The V gene lost 1 base and the J gene lost 5 bases, with 18 bases spanning the gap. The CDR3 DNA reads as TGCAGTGCTAGAGGTCCGGCCGGGCCCCTCGACGAGCAGTACTTC. This gives the protein CSARGPAGPLDEQYF.

This clonotype was counted between two and nine times. The chain carries TRBV2 and TRBJ1-6; no clear D. CDR3 length: 15 amino acids. The germline V and J ends were trimmed by 3 bases and 5 bases, with 11 bases remaining between them. The germline CDR1 and CDR2 sequences are SNHLY and FYNNEI. CDR3 nucleotides: TGTGCCAGCAGTGAGGTCGCGGGTCATAATTCACCCCTCCACTTT. Translating it yields CASSEVAGHNSPLHF. Filled out from reference TRBV2 and TRBJ1-6, the complete variable domain reads EPEVTQTPSHQVTQMGQEVILRCVPISNHLYFYWYRQILGQKVEFLVSFYNNEISEKSEIFDDQFSVERPDGSNFTLKIRSTKLEDSAMYFCASSEVAGHNSPLHFGNGTRLTVT.

This clonotype was counted at least ten times. The V and J genes are TRBV4-1 and TRBJ1-3; the D is unclear. CDR3 length: 14 residues. The V gene lost 1 base and the J gene lost 5 bases, with 9 bases spanning the gap. The germline V gene encodes CDR1 MGHRA and CDR2 YSYEKL. This CDR3 is CASSQVDSRNTIYF. The CDR3, as DNA: TGCGCCAGCAGCCAAGTCGATTCGAGAAACACCATATATTTT.

Concerning this clonotype itself: A much larger clone lies a single base off, so this may be a read error. This sequence joins TRBV4-2 and TRBJ1-2; D remains unclear. The CDR3 is made up of 15 amino acids. Germline values: CDR1 LGHNA, CDR2 YNFKEQ. The chain's CDR3 is CASSQEMSGAYGHTF. CDR3 DNA: TGTGCCAGCAGCCAAGAAATGTCAGGAGCTTATGGCCACACCTTC.

J is TRBJ2-5 and V is TRBV11-2; D ambiguous. The germline V gene has CDR1 SGHAT and CDR2 FQNNGV. Trimming left V 1 base short and J 2 bases short, with 8 bases between. The CDR3 totals 14 residues. CDR3 bases: TGTGCCAGCAGCTTAGTACCACGTCAAGAGACCCAGTACTTC. This translates into CASSLVPRQETQYF.

In its sample, this clonotype was seen a few times. The V and J genes are TRBV11-2 and TRBJ2-7, with 13 bases lining up with TRBD2. V gave up 4 bases and J gave up 3 bases; unmatched junction bases: 12. Germline V gene data show CDR1 as SGHAT and CDR2 as FQNNGV. CDR3 length: 18 amino acids. DNA for the CDR3: TGTGCCAGCAGCTCGAGAGGACTAGCGGGAGATAGGTACTACGAGCAGTACTTC. Amino acids: CASSSRGLAGDRYYEQYF.

To note about this clonotype: A read error may be the cause here, since a much bigger clone is one base away. The rearrangement uses TRBV2 and TRBJ1-4; D is ambiguous. The germline gives CDR1 SNHLY, CDR2 FYNNEI. This CDR3 region has 12 residues. In nucleotides, the CDR3 is TGTGCCGGCAGTGATATACGTAAAAAACTGTTTTTT. This encodes CAGSDIRKKLFF.

Turning to this clonotype: Being one base from a much bigger clone, this may be a read error. The V gene is TRBV28, the J gene TRBJ2-2; TRBD2 aligns across 12 bases. Germline V lookup: CDR1 MDHEN, CDR2 SYDVKM. The CDR3 loop spans 18 amino acids. The CDR3 region is CTSSMTSGSSVGTGELFF. Written as DNA, the CDR3 is TGTACCAGCAGCATGACTAGCGGGAGCTCCGTTGGAACCGGGGAGCTGTTTTTT. The full variable domain, its missing parts supplied by reference TRBV28 and TRBJ2-2, is DVKVTQSSRYLVKRTGEKVFLECVQDMDHENMFWYRQDPGLGLRLIYFSYDVKMKEKGDIPEGYSVSREKKERFSLILESASTNQTSMYLCTSSMTSGSSVGTGELFFGEGSRLTVL.

The chain recombines TRBV27 with TRBJ1-5, with TRBD1 identical over 9 bases. This CDR3 spans 15 amino acids. Germline trimming cut 4 bases from V and 4 bases from J; bases unmatched to any gene: 5. Germline V lookup: CDR1 MNHEY, CDR2 SMNVEV (reference sequence). CDR3: CASSYGQGQNQPQHF. CDR3 bases: TGTGCCAGCAGTTACGGACAGGGGCAGAATCAGCCCCAGCATTTT.

This clonotype was recorded at least ten times. The J gene is TRBJ2-7, the V gene TRBV5-1; no definite D call. The CDR3 length is 12 residues. CDR1 and CDR2 from the germline V gene are SGHRS and YFSETQ. Trimming stripped 4 bases from V and 5 bases from J, with 10 bases between. The CDR3: CASSTSGNEQYF. CDR3 in DNA: TGCGCCAGCAGCACGTCGGGTAACGAGCAGTACTTC.

This clonotype was seen at least ten times. The chain links TRBV24-1 to TRBJ2-1; the D gene is possibly TRBD2 (5 bases). The V gene's germline CDR1 is KGHDR and CDR2 SFDVKD. CDR3 length: 17 amino acids. Trimming stripped 3 bases from V and 6 bases from J, with 20 bases between. The CDR3 spells CATSDSKTGSPSNEQFF. CDR3 in DNA: TGTGCCACCAGTGATAGTAAGACGGGAAGTCCCTCCAATGAGCAGTTCTTC.

This clonotype was seen only once. A much larger clone sits a single nucleotide away, making a read error possible. The chain employs TRBV25-1 and TRBJ2-3; a weak D match, TRBD2 (6 bases). Per germline, CDR1 MGHDK and CDR2 SYGVNS. This CDR3 has 12 amino acids. CDR3 loop: CASNEAGDTQYF. The CDR3 bases are TGTGCCAGCAATGAAGCGGGAGATACGCAGTATTTT. The entire variable domain, with the rest obtained from reference TRBV25-1 and TRBJ2-3, is as follows: EADIYQTPRYLVIGTGKKITLECSQTMGHDKMYWYQQDPGMELHLIHYSYGVNSTEKGDLSSESTVSRIRTEHFPLTLESARPSHTSQYLCASNEAGDTQYFGPGTRLTVL.

The chain couples TRBV19 to TRBJ1-2; TRBD1 might be the D (5 bases). Germline loops: CDR1 LNHDA, CDR2 SQIVND (reference sequence). This CDR3 has 13 amino acids. The germline V and J ends were trimmed by 7 bases and 5 bases, with 14 bases remaining between them. The CDR3 nucleotides are TGTGCCAGTAATATCGGGGGACCTTATGGCTACACCTTC. This translates into CASNIGGPYGYTF.

At least ten counts were recorded for this clonotype. V gene TRBV7-2 combines with J gene TRBJ2-5; a weak D match, TRBD2 (5 bases). Trimming left V 7 bases short and J 0 bases short, with 18 bases between. The CDR3 has 16 residues. CDR1 and CDR2 (germline): SGHTA, FQGNSA. CDR3 protein: CASNPAASGYQETQYF. CDR3 bases: TGTGCCAGCAACCCCGCCGCAAGCGGATACCAAGAGACCCAGTACTTC.

The chain recombines TRBV9 with TRBJ2-7; 8 nucleotides line up with TRBD2. Germline CDR1 SGDLS, CDR2 YYNGEE. CDR3 size: 13 residues. V gave up 1 base and J gave up 5 bases; unmatched junction bases: 2. This CDR3 is CASSVTSGDEQYF. CDR3 DNA: TGTGCCAGCAGCGTAACTAGCGGAGACGAGCAGTACTTC.

This clonotype was seen ten or more times. The V call is TRBV12-3 or TRBV12-4, the J call TRBJ2-4; D is possibly TRBD2 (6 bases). The CDR3 covers 14 residues. Trimming stripped 8 bases from V and 4 bases from J, with 15 bases between. The CDR3 spells CASVGGALKNIQYF. Written as DNA, the CDR3 is TGTGCCAGCGTTGGAGGGGCGCTGAAAAACATTCAGTACTTC.

Details on this clonotype: A clone one base away is much larger, so this may be a read error. The rearrangement joins TRBV7-9 to TRBJ2-3; no definite D call. CDR1 and CDR2 (germline): SEHNR, FQNEAQ (reference sequence). Deletions cut 4 bases from V and 4 bases from J, with 21 bases between. CDR3 length: 17 amino acids. For the CDR3, the DNA is TGTGCCAGCAGCTCCCTTTCGGGCAGGCGGACCGCAGATACGCAGTATTTT. It encodes CASSSLSGRRTADTQYF. The complete variable domain, with remaining parts taken from reference TRBV7-9 and TRBJ2-3, reads DTGVSQNPRHKITKRGQNVTFRCDPISEHNRLYWYRQTLGQGPEFLTYFQNEAQLEKSRLLSDRFSAERPKGSFSTLEIQRTEQGDSAMYLCASSSLSGRRTADTQYFGPGTRLTVL.

The chain joins TRBV3-1 to TRBJ1-4, with D unclear. Germline V gene sequence: CDR1 LGHDT, CDR2 YNNKEL (reference sequence). The CDR3 contains 16 residues. Trimming removed 1 base from V and 6 bases from J, with 15 bases in between. CDR3 sequence reads: CASSQGQQEADEKLFF. The CDR3, as DNA: TGTGCCAGCAGCCAAGGGCAGCAAGAAGCTGATGAAAAACTGTTTTTT.

Remarks on this clonotype: The junction and the germline gene differ at one end; a read error may be behind it. CDR3 coding DNA: TGTGCCAGCAGCTTAGGTAGTGGGGGAGTCACAGGTACGCAGTATTTT. Encoded protein: CASSLGSGGVTGTQYF. The chain joins TRBV7-3 to TRBJ2-3; D is tentatively TRBD1 or TRBD2 (5 bases each). Germline CDR1 is SGHTA and CDR2 is FQGTGA. The CDR3 has 16 amino acids.

In its sample, this clonotype was seen a few times. This chain connects TRBV6-2 or TRBV6-3 to TRBJ2-3; D remains ambiguous. Germline CDR1 and CDR2: MNHEY and SVGEGT. V was shortened by 7 bases and J by 0 bases, with 20 bases between the two germline ends. CDR3 size: 17 residues. This chain's CDR3 is CASTQMQPKPSTDTQYF. CDR3 coding DNA: TGTGCCAGCACCCAGATGCAGCCCAAGCCGAGCACAGATACGCAGTATTTT.

The rearrangement uses TRBV27 and TRBJ2-5; 9 bases agree with TRBD2. This CDR3 contains 14 residues. Per the germline V gene, CDR1 is MNHEY and CDR2 is SMNVEV (reference sequence). The V gene end was trimmed by 2 bases and the J gene end by 4 bases; junction bases not matched to a gene: 2. CDR3 amino acids: CASSLLAGLETQYF. In DNA, the CDR3 is TGTGCCAGCAGTTTACTAGCGGGACTAGAGACCCAGTACTTC.

A note on this clonotype: A much more abundant neighbour one base away suggests this may be a read error. V usage is TRBV28 and J usage is TRBJ2-5; TRBD2 agrees at 15 bases. Germline V CDR1 and CDR2: MDHEN, SYDVKM. This CDR3 has 19 residues. The CDR3 DNA sequence: TGTGCCAGCAGTTTCACCGACGGACTAGCGGGAGGGCCGTCAGAGACCCAGCACTTC. This codes for CASSFTDGLAGGPSETQHF.